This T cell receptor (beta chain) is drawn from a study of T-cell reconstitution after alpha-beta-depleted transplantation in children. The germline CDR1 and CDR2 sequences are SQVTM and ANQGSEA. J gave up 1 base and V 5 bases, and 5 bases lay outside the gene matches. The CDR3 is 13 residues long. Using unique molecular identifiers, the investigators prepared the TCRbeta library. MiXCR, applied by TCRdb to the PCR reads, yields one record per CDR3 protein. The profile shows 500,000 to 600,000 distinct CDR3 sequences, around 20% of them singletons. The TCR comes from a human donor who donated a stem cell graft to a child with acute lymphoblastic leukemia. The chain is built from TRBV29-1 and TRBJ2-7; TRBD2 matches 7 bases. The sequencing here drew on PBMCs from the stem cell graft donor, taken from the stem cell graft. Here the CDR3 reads CSVCLAASYEQYF. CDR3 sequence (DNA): TGCAGCGTTTGCCTAGCGGCTTCCTACGAGCAGTACTTC.